Below are 5 T cell receptor beta chains sequenced from a single sample in a study of blood T cell repertoires in COVID-19. Profiled with immunoSEQ multiplex PCR; TCRdb holds only in-frame clones, not every one. This table holds roughly 110,000 clones, 75% to 95% found once. Input material: peripheral blood. The source is a woman aged 25 to 39 with acute or convalescent COVID-19.

There are a few counts of this clone. This chain connects TRBV7-2 to TRBJ2-1; 12 bases are shared with TRBD2. This CDR3 comprises 14 residues. Germline assignment: CDR1 SGHTA and CDR2 FQGNSA. Losses at the gene ends were 8 bases for V and 8 bases for J; bases not matched to a gene: 7. The chain's CDR3 is CASGRTSGVYEQFF. The CDR3 bases are TGTGCCAGCGGTCGGACTAGCGGGGTCTATGAGCAGTTCTTC. The complete variable domain, with remaining parts taken from reference TRBV7-2 and TRBJ2-1, reads GAGVSQSPSNKVTEKGKDVELRCDPISGHTALYWYRQSLGQGLEFLIYFQGNSAPDKSGLPSDRFSAERTGGSVSTLTIQRTQQEDSAVYLCASGRTSGVYEQFFGPGTRLTVL.

V and J are TRBV7-6 and TRBJ2-5, with TRBD2 matching over 9 bases. CDR3 length: 16 amino acids. Germline-derived CDR1 and CDR2 are SGHVS and FNYEAQ. With 3 bases clipped from V and 2 bases from J, the junction kept 7 bases outside the gene matches. CDR3 amino acids: CASSFRAGGSQETQYF. CDR3 coding DNA: TGTGCCAGCAGCTTCAGAGCGGGGGGATCGCAAGAGACCCAGTACTTC.

The rearrangement uses TRBV1 and TRBJ2-7; the D call in the table, TRBD2, was not verified against the DNA. TRBV1 is deemed a pseudogene. The CDR3 is made up of 13 amino acids. The CDR3 region has the DNA TGCACCAGCAGCCTCCGAGCATACTACGAGCAGTACTTC. Amino acid sequence: CTSSLRAYYEQYF.

This chain joins TRBV16 and TRBJ1-3; D unclear. Trimming left V 3 bases short and J 0 bases short, with 24 bases between. Germline assignment: CDR1 KGHSY and CDR2 FQNENV. This CDR3 is built from 20 residues. The CDR3 DNA reads as TGTGCCAGCAGCCATTTAGACTTGGCAGCCGGGGAATACTCTGGAAACACCATATATTTT. This gives the protein CASSHLDLAAGEYSGNTIYF.

The V call is TRBV6-2 or TRBV6-3, the J call TRBJ1-1, with a possible D match to TRBD1 (5 bases). This CDR3 has 13 amino acids. V lost 6 bases and J lost 2, with 10 bases in between. CDR1 is MNHEY, CDR2 SVGEGT, per germline. The CDR3 here is CASSPTENTEAFF. CDR3 nucleotide sequence: TGTGCCAGCAGCCCGACAGAAAACACTGAAGCTTTCTTT.